A selection of T cell receptor beta chains follows, all from one sample in a study of blood T cell repertoires in COVID-19. Clones were sequenced by immunoSEQ multiplex PCR, and TCRdb holds only the in-frame ones, with some missing. The sample yields 300,000 to 350,000 clones, roughly 87% seen once. The sequenced sample was peripheral blood. These receptors were taken from a man aged 25 to 45 with COVID-19, enrolled during active disease. CDR3s include the opening cysteine and the closing phenylalanine or tryptophan. A D gene is named only where the DNA matches it firmly. Expanded clones are given a class, and other clones once, few, many or no size at all.

>-|TRBV3-1/TRBV3-2|TRBJ2-2|-
CASSPAPGGGRSGELFF
TGTGCCAGCAGCCCCGCCCCTGGGGGCGGAAGGTCCGGGGAGCTGTTTTTT
>TRBD2|TRBV15|TRBJ2-1|-
CATSRGGTSGPNEQFF
TGTGCCACCAGCAGAGGCGGGACTAGCGGGCCGAATGAGCAGTTCTTC
>-|TRBV2|TRBJ2-5|-
CASNMEFQETQYF
TGTGCCAGCAATATGGAGTTCCAAGAGACCCAGTACTTC
>-|TRBV7-9|TRBJ2-5|-
CASSRKTWDKETQYF
TGTGCCAGCAGTCGTAAAACGTGGGACAAAGAGACCCAGTACTTC
>TRBD1|TRBV6-5|TRBJ1-2|-
CASSISQGTNYGYTF
TGTGCCAGCAGTATATCACAGGGGACCAACTATGGCTACACCTTC
>-|TRBV29-1|TRBJ1-4|-
CSVLHRDEKLFF
TGCAGCGTCTTACACAGAGACGAAAAACTGTTTTTT
>-|TRBV19|TRBJ1-1|-
CASSLRAMNTEAFF
TGTGCCAGTAGTTTGAGGGCTATGAACACTGAAGCTTTCTTT
>TRBD2|TRBV7-8|TRBJ2-3|-
CASSISTSGGRDTQYF
TGTGCCAGCAGCATTAGCACTAGCGGGGGGAGGGATACGCAGTATTTT
>TRBD1|TRBV29-1|TRBJ1-4|-
CSVPGQGSEKLFF
TGCAGCGTGCCGGGACAGGGAAGCGAAAAACTGTTTTTT
>TRBD2|TRBV27|TRBJ2-2|once
CASSLEVAGIQDTGELFF
TGTGCCAGCAGTTTAGAGGTAGCGGGAATACAAGACACCGGGGAGCTGTTTTTT
>-|TRBV5-1|TRBJ1-3|-
CASSFFSGVAGNTIYF
TGCGCCAGCAGCTTCTTTTCAGGGGTGGCTGGAAACACCATATATTTT
>-|TRBV6-5|TRBJ2-2|-
CASSYTSGTGELFF
TGTGCCAGCAGTTACACCAGTGGCACCGGGGAGCTGTTTTTT
>TRBD2|TRBV5-1|TRBJ2-3|-
CASGTGTSGFKQYF
TGCGCCAGCGGGACCGGGACTAGCGGGTTTAAGCAGTATTTT
>TRBD1|TRBV18|TRBJ1-3|-
CASSPPAGQDSGNTIYF
TGTGCCAGCTCACCACCGGCTGGACAGGACTCTGGAAACACCATATATTTT
>TRBD1|TRBV7-2|TRBJ1-4|-
CASSSDRGGEKLFF
TGTGCCAGCAGTTCGGACAGGGGAGGGGAAAAACTGTTTTTT
>TRBD2|TRBV4-3|TRBJ2-3|-
CASSQGASGVTQYF
TGCGCCAGCAGCCAAGGCGCTAGCGGGGTTACGCAGTATTTT
>TRBD1|TRBV11-1|TRBJ2-5|-
CASSLGDRGRETQYF
TGTGCCAGCAGCTTAGGTGACAGGGGGCGGGAGACCCAGTACTTC
>-|TRBV2|TRBJ1-2|-
CASSEEGLDRNYGYTF
TGTGCCAGCAGTGAAGAGGGACTAGACAGGAACTATGGCTACACCTTC
>TRBD1|TRBV10-3|TRBJ2-2|-
CAISEGQGTGELFF
TGTGCCATCAGTGAGGGACAGGGCACCGGGGAGCTGTTTTTT
>-|TRBV9|TRBJ2-3|-
CASSVQGGTDTQYF
TGTGCCAGCAGCGTACAGGGGGGAACAGATACGCAGTATTTT
>-|TRBV5-4|TRBJ1-1|-
CATTGGMNTEAFF
TGTGCCACCACGGGGGGCATGAACACTGAAGCTTTCTTT
>-|TRBV7-2|TRBJ2-3|-
CASSLQGGRSTDTQYF
TGTGCCAGCAGCTTGCAGGGGGGTCGTAGCACAGATACGCAGTATTTT
>TRBD2|TRBV27|TRBJ2-1|-
CAVLSRTRLNNEQFF
TGTGCCGTGCTTTCGCGGACTAGACTTAACAATGAGCAGTTCTTC
>TRBD2|TRBV5-1|TRBJ2-5|-
CASSSRTSGSGGKTQYF
TGCGCCAGCAGCTCCAGGACTAGCGGGAGTGGCGGGAAGACCCAGTACTTC
>-|TRBV2|TRBJ1-1|-
CASTEVQVNEAFF
TGTGCCAGCACGGAAGTACAGGTAAATGAAGCTTTCTTT
>-|TRBV19|TRBJ2-2|-
CASSIPRQAPNTGELFF
TGTGCCAGTAGTATCCCCCGACAGGCTCCGAACACCGGGGAGCTGTTTTTT
>-|TRBV5-1|TRBJ1-2|-
CASSLGQEVYGYTF
TGCGCCAGCAGCTTGGGCCAGGAGGTCTATGGCTACACCTTC
>-|TRBV30|TRBJ1-1|-
CAWREGNTEAFF
TGTGCCTGGAGGGAGGGTAACACTGAAGCTTTCTTT
>TRBD2|TRBV15|TRBJ2-7|-
CATSRPGLAGDYYEQYF
TGTGCCACCAGCAGACCGGGACTAGCGGGAGATTACTACGAGCAGTACTTC
>TRBD2|TRBV3-1/TRBV3-2|TRBJ2-7|-
CASSGSGGYEQYF
TGTGCCAGCAGCGGGAGCGGGGGTTACGAGCAGTACTTC
>-|TRBV27|TRBJ2-1|-
CASSLSGNEQFF
TGTGCCAGCAGTCTCTCGGGTAATGAGCAGTTCTTC
>-|TRBV4-2|TRBJ1-2|-
CASSRDGQPARYGYTF
TGTGCCAGCAGCCGCGACGGACAGCCTGCTAGGTATGGCTACACCTTC
>TRBD2|TRBV2|TRBJ2-1|-
CASSGLAGVLYEQFF
TGTGCCAGCAGCGGACTAGCGGGAGTGCTCTATGAGCAGTTCTTC
>TRBD1|TRBV6-5|TRBJ2-5|-
CASSYSQTGDSQYF
TGTGCCAGCAGTTACTCTCAGACAGGGGATTCGCAGTACTTC